This T cell receptor (beta chain) was found in a study of T cell repertoires in cytomegalovirus infection. Across the whole study: Signatures in public TCR beta sequences pointed to both CMV infection and matching HLA type. Study-wide points: HLA-C-restricted CMV clonotypes gave the most frequent clonotype in two of eight donors. Cumulative frequency (of public TCR beta family members) identified carriers of CMV plus the relevant HLA.

Notes on this clonotype: Antigen unknown.

CDR3 length: 15 residues. V was pared by 6 bases and J by 3 bases, with 4 bases of the junction left unmatched. Germline CDR1 is MGHRA and CDR2 is YSYEKL. TCRdb reprocessed the reads with MiXCR, giving one entry per CDR3 protein. This sample yields 44,000 or so distinct CDR3 sequences, of which about a fifth are seen a single time; 70% to 90% belongs to the top ten. The sequence was obtained from a human donor in good health (CMV status not recorded). Some clones in this sample may be carry-over from other donors' samples. The chain carries TRBV4-1 and TRBJ2-1, with 11 bases identical to TRBD1. The sequencing used CD8+ T cells from cultured PBMCs, collected from culture after CMV antigen stimulation. The CDR3 region is CASRGDRGDYNEQFF. The CDR3 bases are TGCGCCAGCAGGGGGGACAGGGGGGACTACAATGAGCAGTTCTTC.